The clone carrying this TCR beta chain was counted once. This specimen belongs to a study of blood T cell repertoires in COVID-19. In germline, CDR1 is SGHDT, CDR2 YYEEEE. The length of the CDR3 is 15 residues. Trimming removed 0 bases from V and 1 base from J, with 7 bases in between. Generated by immunoSEQ multiplex PCR, the TCRdb table keeps only in-frame clones and is missing some. Seen here are more than 150,000 clones, 80% observed once, and the top ten hold around 15%. V is TRBV5-6 and J is TRBJ2-2; a possible D gene is TRBD1 (5 bases). The clonotype was recovered from a man aged 55-75 years who had been exposed to COVID-19. Source material: PBMCs or T cells enriched from blood (not recorded which). The CDR3 region has the DNA TGTGCCAGCAGCTTGGTTCAGGGGAACACCGGGGAGCTGTTTTTT. It yields the protein CASSLVQGNTGELFF.